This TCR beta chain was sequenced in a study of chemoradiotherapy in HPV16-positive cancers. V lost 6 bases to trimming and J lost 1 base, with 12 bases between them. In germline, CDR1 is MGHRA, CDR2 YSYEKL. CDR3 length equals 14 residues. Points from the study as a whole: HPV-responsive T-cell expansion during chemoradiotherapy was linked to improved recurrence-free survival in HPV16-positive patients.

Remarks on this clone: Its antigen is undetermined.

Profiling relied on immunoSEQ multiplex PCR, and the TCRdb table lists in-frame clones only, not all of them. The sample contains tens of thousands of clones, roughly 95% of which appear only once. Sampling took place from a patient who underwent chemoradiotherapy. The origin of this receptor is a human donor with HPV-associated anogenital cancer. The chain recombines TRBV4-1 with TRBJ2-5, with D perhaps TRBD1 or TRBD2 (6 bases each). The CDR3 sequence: CASRAGGSQETQYF. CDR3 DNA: TGCGCCAGCAGGGCCGGGGGCTCCCAAGAGACCCAGTACTTC.